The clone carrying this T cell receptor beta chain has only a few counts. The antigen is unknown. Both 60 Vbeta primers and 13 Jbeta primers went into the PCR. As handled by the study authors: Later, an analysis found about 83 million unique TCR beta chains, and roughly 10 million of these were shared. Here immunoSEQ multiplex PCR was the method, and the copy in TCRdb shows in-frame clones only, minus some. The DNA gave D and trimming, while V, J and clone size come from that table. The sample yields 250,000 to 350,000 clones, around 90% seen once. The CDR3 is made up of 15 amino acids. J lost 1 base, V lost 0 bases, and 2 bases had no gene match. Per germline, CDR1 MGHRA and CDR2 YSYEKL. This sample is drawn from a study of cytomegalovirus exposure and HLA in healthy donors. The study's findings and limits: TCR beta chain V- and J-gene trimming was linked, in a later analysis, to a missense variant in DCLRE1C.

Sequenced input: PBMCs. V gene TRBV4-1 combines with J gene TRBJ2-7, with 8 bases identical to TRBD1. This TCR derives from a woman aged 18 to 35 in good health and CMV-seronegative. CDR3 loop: CASSQDRGLSYEQYF. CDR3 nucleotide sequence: TGCGCCAGCAGCCAAGACAGGGGGCTTTCCTACGAGCAGTACTTC.